This T cell receptor (beta chain) is from a study of CD8 T cells in ankylosing spondylitis. Turning to this clonotype: The antigen is undetermined.

Whole-study findings and limits: Peripheral blood samples showed relatively rare disease-linked clones, and these clones were CD8+. Reports of some motif variants in reactive arthritis synovial fluid and blood predate this one. Reportedly, disease-linked clones are significantly enriched in ankylosing spondylitis patients' matched synovial fluid. Characteristic, it appeared, of ankylosing spondylitis blood was a TCR beta motif of eight or nine highly homologous variants.

With molecular barcodes, quantitative 5'-RACE was used to make the TCR beta libraries. TCRdb itself ran the 5' RACE reads through MiXCR, one entry per CDR3 protein. The profile covers fewer than 400,000 distinct CDR3 sequences, with approximately 8.2% appearing a single time and more than 14% taken by the ten largest. This receptor was taken from a male donor with ankylosing spondylitis. Sequencing was performed on blood, either unsorted or a sorted T cell fraction (not recorded which).

CDR3 sequence: CSVEWGRGTDTQYF. The CDR3 bases are TGCAGCGTTGAATGGGGTAGGGGTACAGATACGCAGTATTTT. V and J are TRBV29-1 and TRBJ2-3; TRBD1 might be the D (5 bases). Deletions cut 2 bases from V and 3 bases from J, with 12 bases between. The length of the CDR3 is 14 residues. The germline V gene encodes CDR1 SQVTM and CDR2 ANQGSEA.